Listed below are T cell receptor beta chains from one sample, sequenced in a study of cytomegalovirus exposure and HLA in healthy donors. The repertoire was sequenced with immunoSEQ multiplex PCR; TCRdb's copy has only in-frame clones and lacks some. The data show 150,000 to 200,000 clones, 79% seen once. Sequenced material: PBMCs. These TCRs come from a man in his forties in good health and CMV-seronegative. Each CDR3 is given with its conserved first and last residue. The D gene is left open where the match is weak. Not all rows give a size; the values are once, few, many and, for expanded clones, a class.

J: TRBJ2-7; D: TRBD2; length: 16; size: .; V: TRBV7-9; DNA: TGTTCCAGCAGCTTAGCCTCAAGCGGGACCTCCTACGAGCAGTACTTC; CDR3: CSSSLASSGTSYEQYF
J: TRBJ1-5; D: .; length: 14; size: few; V: TRBV6-6; DNA: TGTGCCAGCAGCTACGGACAGAGTTTTGGGCCCCAGCATTTT; CDR3: CASSYGQSFGPQHF
J: TRBJ2-5; D: TRBD1; length: 16; size: .; V: TRBV25-1; DNA: TGTGCCAGCAGTGACCAAGACAGGGGACCCCAAGAGACCCAGTACTTC; CDR3: CASSDQDRGPQETQYF
J: TRBJ2-1; D: TRBD2; length: 17; size: .; V: TRBV4-1; DNA: TGCGCCAGCAGCCTTGAGGGAGGGCTATCAGGGTACAATGAGCAGTTCTTC; CDR3: CASSLEGGLSGYNEQFF
J: TRBJ2-7; D: TRBD2; length: 12; size: few; V: TRBV10-2; DNA: TGCGCCAGCGGGACTAGCGGGCTTTGGCAGTACTTC; CDR3: CASGTSGLWQYF
J: TRBJ2-7; D: TRBD2; length: 16; size: .; V: TRBV9; DNA: TGTGCCAGCAGCGTAACTGGGGGACTAGCGGTGGGGGAGCAGTACTTC; CDR3: CASSVTGGLAVGEQYF
J: TRBJ2-7; D: .; length: 12; size: few; V: TRBV7-2; DNA: TGTGCCAGCAGCTTAACAATGCACGAGCAGTACTTC; CDR3: CASSLTMHEQYF
J: TRBJ2-1; D: .; length: 15; size: .; V: TRBV7-2; DNA: TGTGCCAGCAGCCCTGTAAGTAGCGGTAACAATGAGCAGTTCTTC; CDR3: CASSPVSSGNNEQFF
J: TRBJ2-2; D: .; length: 15; size: few; V: TRBV2; DNA: TGTGCCAGCAGTGAACGGTTAGCCCCCGCCGGGGAGCTGTTTTTT; CDR3: CASSERLAPAGELFF
J: TRBJ2-3; D: .; length: 16; size: .; V: TRBV6-1; DNA: TGTGCCAGCAGTGGCCGGGGGTACTCCCCCACAGATACGCAGTATTTT; CDR3: CASSGRGYSPTDTQYF
J: TRBJ2-5; D: TRBD2; length: 17; size: .; V: TRBV11-2; DNA: TGTGCCAGCAGCTTAGGTTGGGCGGGAGGGGACAAAGAGACCCAGTACTTC; CDR3: CASSLGWAGGDKETQYF
J: TRBJ1-1; D: TRBD1; length: 14; size: .; V: TRBV5-1; DNA: TGCGCCAGCAGCGCGACAGGGTCGAACACTGAAGCTTTCTTT; CDR3: CASSATGSNTEAFF
J: TRBJ2-1; D: .; length: 13; size: few; V: TRBV10-2; DNA: TGCGCCAGCAGTGAGTCTAGCTACAATGAGCAGTTCTTC; CDR3: CASSESSYNEQFF
J: TRBJ1-4; D: .; length: 13; size: .; V: TRBV25-1; DNA: TGTGCCAGCACCCCTGGGGGCAGTGAAAAACTGTTTTTT; CDR3: CASTPGGSEKLFF
J: TRBJ2-7; D: .; length: 15; size: few; V: TRBV5-4; DNA: TGTGCCAGCAGCTTGGGGCAGGGGACGGGCTACGAGCAGTACTTC; CDR3: CASSLGQGTGYEQYF
J: TRBJ1-5; D: .; length: 15; size: .; V: TRBV7-8; DNA: TGTGCCAGCAGCGCAGCGGGGTCTGGCAATCAGCCCCAGCATTTT; CDR3: CASSAAGSGNQPQHF
J: TRBJ2-1; D: TRBD2; length: 16; size: .; V: TRBV5-6; DNA: TGTGCCAGCAGCCTGTATCAACTAGCGGACATCGATGAGCAGTTCTTC; CDR3: CASSLYQLADIDEQFF
J: TRBJ2-2; D: .; length: 15; size: few; V: TRBV27; DNA: TGTGCCAGCAGTTCTACAGGCCATCACACCGGGGAGCTGTTTTTT; CDR3: CASSSTGHHTGELFF
J: TRBJ2-7; D: TRBD1; length: 15; size: .; V: TRBV6-6; DNA: TGTGCCAGCAGTTATCAAGGGACAGCAAACTACGAGCAGTACTTC; CDR3: CASSYQGTANYEQYF
J: TRBJ2-1; D: .; length: 16; size: .; V: TRBV9; DNA: TGTGCCAGCAGCGTAGCTTCGCGGGGCCGCTACAATGAGCAGTTCTTC; CDR3: CASSVASRGRYNEQFF
J: TRBJ1-4; D: TRBD1; length: 14; size: .; V: TRBV28; DNA: TGTGCCAGCAGGCAGACAGGGGGTAATGAAAAACTGTTTTTT; CDR3: CASRQTGGNEKLFF
J: TRBJ2-1; D: TRBD2; length: 16; size: once; V: TRBV5-6; DNA: TGTGCCAGCAGTCGCGATCTCACTAGCGGGAGTAATGAGCAGTTCTTC; CDR3: CASSRDLTSGSNEQFF
J: TRBJ2-3; D: TRBD1; length: 15; size: few; V: TRBV15; DNA: TGTGCCACCAGCAGAGGTGGACAGGCCACAGATACGCAGTATTTT; CDR3: CATSRGGQATDTQYF
J: TRBJ2-7; D: .; length: 12; size: .; V: TRBV5-4; DNA: TGTGCCAGCAGCTTGACAGGGTACGAGCAGTACTTC; CDR3: CASSLTGYEQYF
J: TRBJ2-2; D: TRBD1; length: 14; size: .; V: TRBV13; DNA: TGTGCCAGCAGCCACAGGGGGTGGACCGGGGAGCTGTTTTTT; CDR3: CASSHRGWTGELFF
J: TRBJ2-7; D: .; length: 13; size: .; V: TRBV6-1; DNA: TGTGCCAGCAGTAGGCCTACAGACGACGAGCAGTACTTC; CDR3: CASSRPTDDEQYF
J: TRBJ2-2; D: .; length: 15; size: .; V: TRBV5-6; DNA: TGTGCCAGCAGCTTGGGCGTTAAGGGGACCGGGGAGCTGTTTTTT; CDR3: CASSLGVKGTGELFF
J: TRBJ2-1; D: TRBD2; length: 13; size: .; V: TRBV6-5; DNA: TGTGCCAGCAGTTTCGGACTAGCTTATTCAAAGTTCTTC; CDR3: CASSFGLAYSKFF
J: TRBJ2-2; D: .; length: 14; size: .; V: TRBV5-6; DNA: TGTGCCAGCAGGCTGCGACAGAGTACCGGGGAGCTGTTTTTT; CDR3: CASRLRQSTGELFF
J: TRBJ2-1; D: .; length: 13; size: few; V: TRBV11-1; DNA: TGTGCCAGCAGCTTAATAAGGGGCCATGAGCAGTTCTTC; CDR3: CASSLIRGHEQFF
J: TRBJ1-5; D: .; length: 15; size: .; V: TRBV2; DNA: TGTGCCAGCAGTGAAGGCCAGGGATCCAATCAGCCCCAGCATTTT; CDR3: CASSEGQGSNQPQHF
J: TRBJ2-7; D: .; length: 14; size: .; V: TRBV5-6; DNA: TGTGCCAGCAGCTTTCGGGGGAGCTCCTACGAGCAGTACTTC; CDR3: CASSFRGSSYEQYF
J: TRBJ2-1; D: TRBD2; length: 17; size: once; V: TRBV5-1; DNA: TGCGCCAGCAGCTTTATCCCAGCGGGAGGGTACGTGAATGAGCAGTTCTTC; CDR3: CASSFIPAGGYVNEQFF
J: TRBJ2-7; D: TRBD2; length: 14; size: once; V: TRBV6-5; DNA: TGTGCCAGCAGCCAAACTAGCGGGACTTACGAGCAGTACTTC; CDR3: CASSQTSGTYEQYF
J: TRBJ2-1; D: TRBD2; length: 15; size: once; V: TRBV28; DNA: TGTGCCAGCACCCTCAGCGGGAAAAGAGGAAATGAGCAGTTCTTC; CDR3: CASTLSGKRGNEQFF
J: TRBJ2-2; D: .; length: 14; size: .; V: TRBV27; DNA: TGTGCCAGCAGTCCCGCAGGGAACACCGGGGAGCTGTTTTTT; CDR3: CASSPAGNTGELFF
J: TRBJ1-1; D: TRBD1; length: 13; size: few; V: TRBV5-6; DNA: TGTGCCAGCAGTTTCGACAGGGGCACTGAAGCTTTCTTT; CDR3: CASSFDRGTEAFF
J: TRBJ2-3; D: TRBD2; length: 13; size: .; V: TRBV29-1; DNA: TGCAGCGTTAGGACTAGCGGACCAGATACGCAGTATTTT; CDR3: CSVRTSGPDTQYF
J: TRBJ2-5; D: .; length: 14; size: .; V: TRBV5-1; DNA: TGCGCCAGCAGCTTAAACAGTCAGGGGCGTGAGCAGTACTTC; CDR3: CASSLNSQGREQYF
J: TRBJ1-3; D: .; length: 13; size: few; V: TRBV7-8; DNA: TGTGCCAGCAGCTACCGTCGGGGAGACACCATATATTTT; CDR3: CASSYRRGDTIYF
J: TRBJ1-4; D: TRBD1; length: 14; size: .; V: TRBV19; DNA: TGTGCCAGTAACCAAGACAGGGATAATGAAAAACTGTTTTTT; CDR3: CASNQDRDNEKLFF
J: TRBJ1-4; D: .; length: 12; size: .; V: TRBV18; DNA: TGTGCCAGCTCACCAAAGGGGGAAAAACTGTTTTTT; CDR3: CASSPKGEKLFF
J: TRBJ1-2; D: TRBD1; length: 12; size: few; V: TRBV28; DNA: TGTGCCAGCATACAGGGGTCCTATGGCTACACCTTC; CDR3: CASIQGSYGYTF
J: TRBJ2-7; D: TRBD2; length: 16; size: .; V: TRBV6-5; DNA: TGTGCCAGCAGTTTAGGGACTAGCGGCCTTTCCTACGAGCAGTACTTC; CDR3: CASSLGTSGLSYEQYF